This record looks at one T cell receptor (beta chain) sequence and its context. TCRdb keeps only in-frame clones here, not all; method: immunoSEQ multiplex PCR. The table records 110,000 to 150,000 clones, approximately 85% of them present only once. The data stem from a study of T cell responses to AZD1222 COVID-19 vaccine. Trimming took off 2 bases at V and 7 bases at J, with 9 bases between the two ends. The CDR3 length is 12 residues. The receptor comes from an adult in good health. The V call is TRBV12-3 or TRBV12-4, the J call TRBJ2-7, with unresolved D. Sequenced material: peripheral blood, taken on day 0 of AZD1222 vaccination. For the CDR3, the DNA is TGTGCCAGCAGTTTATTATACGCGGAGCAGTACTTC. It is translated as CASSLLYAEQYF.